The TCR beta chain under discussion was sequenced for a study of T-cell reconstitution after alpha-beta-depleted transplantation in children. The study's findings and limits: High day-60 TCRbeta diversity in some patients came from surviving recipient T cells and thymic progenitors.

The TCRbeta library was prepared with unique molecular identifiers. One entry per CDR3 protein, called by TCRdb with MiXCR from the PCR reads. The sample yields hundreds of thousands of distinct CDR3 sequences, around 16% seen once. As regards this clonotype: The antigen is undetermined.

This CDR3 has 15 amino acids. Trimming took 6 bases from V and 4 from J, leaving 15 bases between them. Germline V CDR1 and CDR2: MDHEN, SYDVKM. Sequenced here: PBMCs, mostly from graft donor cells, sampled 360 days after TCRalphabeta/CD19-depleted stem cell transplant. The receptor comes from a male patient between 2 and 10 years old who had a stem cell transplant for acute lymphoblastic leukemia, so the T cells may come from the graft donor. The gene calls are TRBV28 and TRBJ1-4, with D unclear. The CDR3 sequence is CASSGCSTGNEKLFF. The DNA for the CDR3 is TGTGCCAGCAGCGGGTGTTCGACTGGTAATGAAAAACTGTTTTTT.